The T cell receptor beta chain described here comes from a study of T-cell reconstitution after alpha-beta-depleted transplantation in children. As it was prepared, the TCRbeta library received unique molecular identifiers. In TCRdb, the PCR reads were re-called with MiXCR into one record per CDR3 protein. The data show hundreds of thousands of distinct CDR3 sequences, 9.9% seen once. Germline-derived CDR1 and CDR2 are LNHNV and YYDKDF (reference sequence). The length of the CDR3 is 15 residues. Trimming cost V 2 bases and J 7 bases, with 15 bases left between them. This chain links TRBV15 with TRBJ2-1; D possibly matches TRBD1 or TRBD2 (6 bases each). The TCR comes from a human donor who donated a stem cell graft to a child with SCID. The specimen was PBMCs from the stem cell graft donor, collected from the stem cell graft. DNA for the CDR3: TGTGCCACCAGCAGAAACCGGGGGCCCGGGAATGAGCAGTTCTTC. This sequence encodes CATSRNRGPGNEQFF.